This T cell receptor beta chain came from a study of T cells after yellow fever vaccination. Study conclusions and caveats: The bulk population could contribute abundant contaminating clonotypes to FACS-sorted repertoires.

Only a few counts were recorded for this clonotype. The antigen remains undetermined. The germline CDR1 and CDR2 sequences are LGHDT and YNNKEL (reference sequence). The CDR3 covers 15 residues. The V end was cut by 1 base, the J end by 1 base, with 9 bases between. UMIs and a universal primer site were added when TCR cDNA was made by 5'RACE template switching. TCRdb ran MiXCR on the 5' RACE reads and lists one entry per CDR3 protein. The table records some 670,000 distinct CDR3 sequences, more than 9% of them present only once. This specimen was PBMCs, taken on the day of the yellow fever booster vaccination. V usage is TRBV3-1 and J usage is TRBJ2-3; D uncertain. The sequence was collected from a man in his thirties or forties who received the YFV17D yellow fever vaccine. DNA of the CDR3: TGTGCCAGCAGCCAAGGTCGGCGATGCACAGATACGCAGTATTTT. Its protein is CASSQGRRCTDTQYF.